This T cell receptor beta chain derives from a study of shared clonotypes between healthy human individuals. Trimming cost V 1 base and J 3 bases, with 6 bases left between them. CDR1 is SEHNR, CDR2 FQNEAQ, per germline (reference sequence). The CDR3 has 14 residues. A word on this clone: The antigen is undetermined. The sample has other DNA sequences that encode this CDR3 too.

Whole-study findings and limits: In general, naive subsets displayed greater estimated richness than memory subsets did. Shared across four donors were around 5% of the naive CD4 clonotypes.

The protocol was immunoSEQ multiplex PCR, while the TCRdb copy is restricted to in-frame clones and leaves out a portion. Of millions of clones detected, 85% to 95% appear once; the ten largest clones hold 0.14%. This receptor was taken from a man younger than 30 in good health. This chain links TRBV7-9 with TRBJ1-4; D is undetermined. Input material: naive CD4+ T cells sorted from blood. The subset is: CD45RA+ positively selected. The CDR3 loop is CASSLGGSNEKLFF. The CDR3 coding sequence is TGTGCCAGCAGCTTAGGGGGTTCTAATGAAAAACTGTTTTTT.